This T cell receptor beta chain stems from a study of CD8 T cells in ankylosing spondylitis. Overall study results and limits: Enrichment of disease-linked clones was reportedly significant in matched ankylosing spondylitis synovial fluid. Some of these motif variants have turned up before, in reports on reactive arthritis synovial fluid and blood. One TCR beta motif, made up of 7 or 8 highly homologous variants, appeared characteristic of ankylosing spondylitis blood.

The CDR3 has 10 residues. The ends were cut back, 4 bases at V and 7 bases at J, with 7 bases in the middle. CDR1 is SQVTM and CDR2 is ANQGSEA in the germline V gene. As regards this clonotype: What it binds is unknown. Given a much more abundant clone one base away, this may be a read error. The final CDR3 position lacks the conserved phenylalanine or tryptophan, pointing to a likely read error.

The TCR beta libraries were generated through quantitative 5'-RACE incorporating molecular barcodes. TCRdb reprocessed the 5' RACE reads via MiXCR and lists one record per CDR3 protein. The table lists under 250,000 distinct CDR3 sequences, around a quarter of them singletons. The receptor was isolated from a male donor with ankylosing spondylitis or in good health (not recorded which). The specimen sequenced was blood, either unsorted or a sorted T cell fraction (not recorded which). This chain connects TRBV29-1 to TRBJ1-1; a weak D match, TRBD1 (5 bases). The CDR3 DNA reads as TGCAGCGTTGGGGGGGATGAAGCTTTCTGT. This sequence encodes CSVGGDEAFC.